The 7 T cell receptor beta chains below all came from one sample that was sequenced in a study of blood T cell repertoires in COVID-19. The protocol was immunoSEQ multiplex PCR, while the TCRdb copy is restricted to in-frame clones and leaves out a portion. Of 250,000 to 350,000 clones in the sample, roughly 90% were seen once. Sample: peripheral blood. These receptors came from a woman aged 25 to 39 with COVID-19, enrolled during active disease.

J is TRBJ1-1 and V is TRBV6-5, with 10 bases that match TRBD1. Germline lookup yields CDR1 MNHEY and CDR2 SVGAGI. J gave up 11 bases and V 6 bases, and 6 bases lay outside the gene matches. The CDR3 length is 12 residues. The CDR3 here is CASRPGQGMAFF. The CDR3 region has the DNA TGTGCCAGCAGGCCGGGACAGGGGATGGCTTTCTTT.

The chain carries TRBV7-8 and TRBJ2-7; unclear D gene. Trimming pared 1 base from V and 3 bases from J, leaving 7 bases between. Germline loops: CDR1 SGHVS, CDR2 FQNEAQ. There are 13 residues in the CDR3. CDR3 nucleotides: TGTGCCAGCAGCTTAGAACCGGGCTACGAGCAGTACTTC. Its protein is CASSLEPGYEQYF.

This clone was observed a handful of times. This sequence joins TRBV28 and TRBJ2-5; possible D gene TRBD2, 6 bases. This CDR3 region has 14 residues. Trimming left V 6 bases short and J 2 bases short, with 13 bases between. CDR1 is MDHEN, CDR2 SYDVKM, per germline. The CDR3 DNA reads TGTGCCAGCAGGGGGCGGAGGGTACAAGAGACCCAGTACTTC. The encoded protein is CASRGRRVQETQYF.

The chain recombines TRBV5-1 with TRBJ2-2, with 9 bases aligning to TRBD2. V shed 4 bases, J shed 0 bases, and the junction held 16 bases outside the gene matches. CDR3 size: 20 residues. Germline loops: CDR1 SGHRS, CDR2 YFSETQ. The CDR3 DNA reads TGCGCCAGCAGCCTCCTGGGACTAGCCCTCACTAAAGCGAACACCGGGGAGCTGTTTTTT. Residues: CASSLLGLALTKANTGELFF.

The gene calls are TRBV6-6 and TRBJ1-2; TRBD1 matches 7 bases. Germline loops: CDR1 MNHNY, CDR2 SVGAGI (reference sequence). The junction had 5 bases not matched to a gene; V was cut back by 9 bases and J by 4 bases. The CDR3 spans 12 residues. The CDR3 here is CASDPGGYGYTF. The CDR3 bases are TGTGCCAGTGATCCAGGGGGCTATGGCTACACCTTC.

The rearrangement joins TRBV4-1 to TRBJ2-1; no reliable D call. Germline CDR1 and CDR2: MGHRA and YSYEKL. V was clipped by 4 bases and J by 5 bases, with 12 bases between them. The length of the CDR3 is 14 residues. Here the CDR3 DNA reads TGCGCCAGCAGCCGTGGGCAGTGGGACAATGAGCAGTTCTTC. Protein product: CASSRGQWDNEQFF.

This rearrangement joins TRBV9 to TRBJ2-2; possibly TRBD1 for D (5 bases). V was shortened by 1 base and J by 1 base, with 5 bases between the two germline ends. Per germline, CDR1 SGDLS and CDR2 YYNGEE. This CDR3 is built from 14 residues. The CDR3 DNA follows: TGTGCCAGCAGCGTAAGGGGGAACACCGGGGAGCTGTTTTTT. This codes for CASSVRGNTGELFF.